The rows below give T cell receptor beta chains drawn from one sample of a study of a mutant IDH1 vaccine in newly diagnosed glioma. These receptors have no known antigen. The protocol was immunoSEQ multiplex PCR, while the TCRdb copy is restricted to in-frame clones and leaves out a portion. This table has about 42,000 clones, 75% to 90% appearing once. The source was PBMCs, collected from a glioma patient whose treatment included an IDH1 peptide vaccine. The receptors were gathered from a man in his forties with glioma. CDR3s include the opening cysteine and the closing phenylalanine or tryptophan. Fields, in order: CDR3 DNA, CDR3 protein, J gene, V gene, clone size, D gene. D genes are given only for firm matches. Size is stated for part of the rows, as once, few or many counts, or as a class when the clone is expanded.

CDR3 DNA: TGTGCCAGCTCTCAATCCACGGGGACAGATACGCAGTATTTT; CDR3 protein: CASSQSTGTDTQYF; J gene: TRBJ2-3; V gene: TRBV18; clone size: NA; D gene: NA
CDR3 DNA: TGTGCCAGCAGCTTGTACGGGGGCGGTGGCACAGATACGCAGTATTTT; CDR3 protein: CASSLYGGGGTDTQYF; J gene: TRBJ2-3; V gene: TRBV5-6; clone size: NA; D gene: NA
CDR3 DNA: TGTGCCAGCACGGAGCGGCACACAGATACGCAGTATTTT; CDR3 protein: CASTERHTDTQYF; J gene: TRBJ2-3; V gene: TRBV27; clone size: NA; D gene: NA
CDR3 DNA: TGTGCCAGCAGCCAAAATGATAAGCAGTACTTC; CDR3 protein: CASSQNDKQYF; J gene: TRBJ2-7; V gene: TRBV14; clone size: once; D gene: NA
CDR3 DNA: TGCGCCAGCAGCCAAGGCGGCAGGGTGGAAGCTTTCTTT; CDR3 protein: CASSQGGRVEAFF; J gene: TRBJ1-1; V gene: TRBV4-1; clone size: NA; D gene: NA
CDR3 DNA: TGCGCCAGCAGCCAAGACTGGAGGGACAGTCCTGGAAACACCATATATTTT; CDR3 protein: CASSQDWRDSPGNTIYF; J gene: TRBJ1-3; V gene: TRBV4-3; clone size: NA; D gene: TRBD1
CDR3 DNA: TGTGCCAGCAGTTTATCCCTCCGGGGCAAGGGGGGGACCCAGTACTTC; CDR3 protein: CASSLSLRGKGGTQYF; J gene: TRBJ2-5; V gene: TRBV27; clone size: NA; D gene: NA
CDR3 DNA: TGTGCCAGCAGCCGGACTAGCGGGAGGGCCCAGACCCAGTACTTC; CDR3 protein: CASSRTSGRAQTQYF; J gene: TRBJ2-5; V gene: TRBV14; clone size: few; D gene: TRBD2
CDR3 DNA: TGTGCCAGCAGTTTGGCTAGCGGGGATTTCGAGCAGTACTTC; CDR3 protein: CASSLASGDFEQYF; J gene: TRBJ2-7; V gene: TRBV27; clone size: NA; D gene: TRBD2
CDR3 DNA: TGTGCCAGCAGTGGCTACGAGCAGTACTTC; CDR3 protein: CASSGYEQYF; J gene: TRBJ2-7; V gene: TRBV28; clone size: NA; D gene: NA
CDR3 DNA: TGTGCCAGCAGCCGACCAGGGGCGGAATCCTACGAGCAGTACTTC; CDR3 protein: CASSRPGAESYEQYF; J gene: TRBJ2-7; V gene: TRBV5-5; clone size: NA; D gene: NA
CDR3 DNA: TGTGCCAGCAGTTTGGAAGGCGAAAAACTGTTTTTT; CDR3 protein: CASSLEGEKLFF; J gene: TRBJ1-4; V gene: TRBV27; clone size: once; D gene: NA
CDR3 DNA: TGCGCCAGCAGCTTAGACCTAGCGTTTGGAGCCAATGAGCAGTTCTTC; CDR3 protein: CASSLDLAFGANEQFF; J gene: TRBJ2-1; V gene: TRBV4-3; clone size: NA; D gene: NA
CDR3 DNA: TGTGCCAGCAGCGTAGAGAGGGCCGGTGAAGCTTTCTTT; CDR3 protein: CASSVERAGEAFF; J gene: TRBJ1-1; V gene: TRBV9; clone size: medium-sized; D gene: NA
CDR3 DNA: TGCGCCAGCAGCCAAGATTTATCCCGACTAACGCAGTATTTT; CDR3 protein: CASSQDLSRLTQYF; J gene: TRBJ2-3; V gene: TRBV4-1; clone size: NA; D gene: NA
CDR3 DNA: TGTGCCAGCAGTAAGGACAGGAACTATGGCTACACCTTC; CDR3 protein: CASSKDRNYGYTF; J gene: TRBJ1-2; V gene: TRBV9; clone size: NA; D gene: TRBD1
CDR3 DNA: TGTGCCAGCAGTTACCGACCCTGGGGCACCGGGGAGCTGTTTTTT; CDR3 protein: CASSYRPWGTGELFF; J gene: TRBJ2-2; V gene: TRBV6-5; clone size: NA; D gene: NA